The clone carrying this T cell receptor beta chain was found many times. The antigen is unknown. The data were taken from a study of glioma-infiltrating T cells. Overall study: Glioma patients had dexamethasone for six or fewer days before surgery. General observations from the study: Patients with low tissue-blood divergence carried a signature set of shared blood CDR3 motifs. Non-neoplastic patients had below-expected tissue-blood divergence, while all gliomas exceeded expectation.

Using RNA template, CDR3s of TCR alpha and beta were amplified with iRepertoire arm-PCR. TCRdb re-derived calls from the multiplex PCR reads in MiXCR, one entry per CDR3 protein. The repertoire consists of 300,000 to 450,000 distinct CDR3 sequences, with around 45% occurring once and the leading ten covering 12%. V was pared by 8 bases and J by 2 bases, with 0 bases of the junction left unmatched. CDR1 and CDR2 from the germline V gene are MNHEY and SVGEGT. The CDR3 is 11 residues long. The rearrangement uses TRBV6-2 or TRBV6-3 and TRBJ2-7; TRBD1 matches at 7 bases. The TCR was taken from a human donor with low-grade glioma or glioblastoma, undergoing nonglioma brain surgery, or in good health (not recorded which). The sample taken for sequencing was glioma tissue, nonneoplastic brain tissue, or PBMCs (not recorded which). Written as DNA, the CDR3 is TGTGCCAGCGGGACAGCCTACGAGCAGTACTTC. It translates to CASGTAYEQYF.